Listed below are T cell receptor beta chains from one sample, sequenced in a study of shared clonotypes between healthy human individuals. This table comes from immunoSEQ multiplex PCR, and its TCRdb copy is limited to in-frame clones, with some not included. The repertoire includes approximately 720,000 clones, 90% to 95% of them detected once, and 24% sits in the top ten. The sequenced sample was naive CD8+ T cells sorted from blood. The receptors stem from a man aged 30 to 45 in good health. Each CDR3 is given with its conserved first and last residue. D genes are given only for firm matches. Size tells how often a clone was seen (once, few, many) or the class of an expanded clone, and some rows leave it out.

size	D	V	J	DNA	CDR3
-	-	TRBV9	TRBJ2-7	TGTGCCAGCAGCATGACAGGAGGGGAGCAGTACTTC	CASSMTGGEQYF
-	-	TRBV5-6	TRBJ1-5	TGTGCCAGCAGCTTGGTGGGGTTTGGCAATCAGCCCCAGCATTTT	CASSLVGFGNQPQHF
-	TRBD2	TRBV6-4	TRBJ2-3	TGTGCCAGCAGTGACACGGTTAGGCGGGAGGGCCGTACAGATACGCAGTATTTT	CASSDTVRREGRTDTQYF
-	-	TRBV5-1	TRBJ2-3	TGCGCCAGCAGCTTGGATTTCACAGATACGCAGTATTTT	CASSLDFTDTQYF
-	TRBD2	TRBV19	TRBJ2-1	TGTGCCAGTAGTAAGCTAGCGGGAGGGCCAGGTGAGCAGTTCTTC	CASSKLAGGPGEQFF
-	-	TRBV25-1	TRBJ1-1	TGTGCCAGCAGTTCGTCTGCTTGGGGTCACACTGAAGCTTTCTTT	CASSSSAWGHTEAFF
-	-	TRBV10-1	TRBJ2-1	TGCGCCAGCAGTGATGGCCCGATGAATGAGCAGTTCTTC	CASSDGPMNEQFF
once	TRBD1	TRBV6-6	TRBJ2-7	TGTGCCAGCAGTTACAGAGGACAGGCCTACGAGCAGTACTTC	CASSYRGQAYEQYF
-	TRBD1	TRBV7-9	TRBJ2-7	TGTGCCAGCAGCTTACCGGGACAGGGGGCCTCCGAGCAGTACTTC	CASSLPGQGASEQYF
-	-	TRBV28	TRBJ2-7	TGTGCCAGCAGATCCCATACAGGGAATTCCTACGAGCAGTACTTC	CASRSHTGNSYEQYF
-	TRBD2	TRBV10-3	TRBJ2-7	TGTGCCATCAGTGATGTAGCGGGAGCCTACGAGCAGTACTTC	CAISDVAGAYEQYF
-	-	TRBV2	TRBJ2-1	TGTGCCAGCCAGGGAGACAGGAGCTCCTACAATGAGCAGTTCTTC	CASQGDRSSYNEQFF
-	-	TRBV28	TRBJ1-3	TGTGCCAGCAGGCAACACACGAGCTCTGGAAACACCATATATTTT	CASRQHTSSGNTIYF
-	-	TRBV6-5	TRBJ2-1	TGTGCCAGCAGTCGGACGGAATACAATGAGCAGTTCTTC	CASSRTEYNEQFF
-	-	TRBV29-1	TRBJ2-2	TGCAGCGTTTTACCCCTTGGACAGCACACCGGGGAGCTGTTTTTT	CSVLPLGQHTGELFF
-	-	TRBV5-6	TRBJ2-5	TGTGCCAGCAGCCCTCCCCTACAAGAGACCCAGTACTTC	CASSPPLQETQYF
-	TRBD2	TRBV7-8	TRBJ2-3	TGTGCCAGCAGCTTAGTAGGCCGGGAGGGCCTCGGAGATACGCAGTATTTT	CASSLVGREGLGDTQYF
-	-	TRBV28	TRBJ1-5	TGTGCCAGCAGTCCGCTTGGGGGTAAGGGCAATCAGCCCCAGCATTTT	CASSPLGGKGNQPQHF
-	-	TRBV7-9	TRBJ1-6	TGTGCCAGCAGCTTAGGAAGACCCTTTGATTCACCCCTCCACTTT	CASSLGRPFDSPLHF
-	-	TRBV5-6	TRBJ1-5	TGTGCCAGCAGCTTGTACAGGGCGAGCAATCAGCCCCAGCATTTT	CASSLYRASNQPQHF
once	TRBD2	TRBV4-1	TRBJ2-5	TGCGCCAGCAGCCCCTGGACTAGCGGGAGCCGGGAGACCCAGTACTTC	CASSPWTSGSRETQYF
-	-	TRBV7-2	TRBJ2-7	TGTGCCAGCAGCTTAGCAGGCAAGGGGACTTACGAGCAGTACTTC	CASSLAGKGTYEQYF
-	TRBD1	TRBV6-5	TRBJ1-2	TGTGCCAGCAGTTTCGGGACAGGGGATGGCTACACCTTC	CASSFGTGDGYTF
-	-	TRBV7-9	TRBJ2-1	TGTGCCAGCAGCCAATCGGAAGTCGTCGATGAGCAGTTCTTC	CASSQSEVVDEQFF
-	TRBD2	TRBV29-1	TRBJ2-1	TGCAGCGTTGAAGGACCTAGCGGGAGGGCCTACAATGAGCAGTTCTTC	CSVEGPSGRAYNEQFF
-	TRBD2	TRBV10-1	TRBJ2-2	TGCGCCAGCAGTGAGTCAGATCAGCGGGAGCGTCCCGGGGAGCTGTTTTTT	CASSESDQRERPGELFF
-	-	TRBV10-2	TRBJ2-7	TGCGCCAGCAGTGAGTCGAGCGTGAGCTCCTACGAGCAGTACTTC	CASSESSVSSYEQYF
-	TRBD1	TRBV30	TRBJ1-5	TGTGCCTGGAGCAAGGGACAGGGAAATCAGCCCCAGCATTTT	CAWSKGQGNQPQHF
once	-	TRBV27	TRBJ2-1	TGTGCCAGCAGTTCCCGGGCCGGGGATGAGCAGTTCTTC	CASSSRAGDEQFF
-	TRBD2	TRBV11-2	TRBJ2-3	TGTGCCAGCAGCTCCCTGACTAGCGGGCCCACAGATACGCAGTATTTT	CASSSLTSGPTDTQYF
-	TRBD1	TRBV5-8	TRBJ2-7	TGTGCCAGCAGAATTGGTAGGGACAGGCCCTACGAGCAGTACTTC	CASRIGRDRPYEQYF
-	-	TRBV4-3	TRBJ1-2	TGCGCCAGCAGCCAAAGCCAGGGGACCCATGGCTACACCTTC	CASSQSQGTHGYTF
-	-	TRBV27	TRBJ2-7	TGTGCCAGCAGTTTAGGGGGTAGATACGAGCAGTACTTC	CASSLGGRYEQYF
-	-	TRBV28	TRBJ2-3	TGTGCCTTTGGGAAAGGACGGACCACAGATACGCAGTATTTT	CAFGKGRTTDTQYF
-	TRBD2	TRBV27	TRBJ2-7	TGTGCCAGCAGTTCCCTAGCGGACACCTACGAGCAGTACTTC	CASSSLADTYEQYF
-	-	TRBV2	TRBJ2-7	TGTGCCAGCGTGGCCTCCGAGCAGTACTTC	CASVASEQYF
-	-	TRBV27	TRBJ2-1	TGTGCCAGCAGTTCAGTCCCGAGCTCCTACAATGAGCAGTTCTTC	CASSSVPSSYNEQFF
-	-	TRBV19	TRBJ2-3	TGTGCCAGTAGTATCCGGACAGCCGGAAGCACAGATACGCAGTATTTT	CASSIRTAGSTDTQYF
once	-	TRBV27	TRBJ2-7	TGTGCCAGCCGGAGACCGGGCGGCGAGCAGTACTTC	CASRRPGGEQYF